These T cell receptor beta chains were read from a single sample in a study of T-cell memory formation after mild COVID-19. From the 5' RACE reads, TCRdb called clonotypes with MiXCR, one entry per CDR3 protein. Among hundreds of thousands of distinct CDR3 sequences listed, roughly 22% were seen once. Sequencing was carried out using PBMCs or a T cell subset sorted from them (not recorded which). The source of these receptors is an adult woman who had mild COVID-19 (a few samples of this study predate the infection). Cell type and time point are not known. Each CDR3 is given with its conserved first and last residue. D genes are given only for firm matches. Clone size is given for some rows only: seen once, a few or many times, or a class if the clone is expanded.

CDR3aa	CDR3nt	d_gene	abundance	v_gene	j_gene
CASSLLPTSGRAAHNEQFF	TGTGCCAGCTCACTCCTTCCGACTAGCGGGAGAGCGGCCCACAATGAGCAGTTCTTC	TRBD2	.	TRBV18	TRBJ2-1
CASSPGLAGVLYQETQYF	TGTGCCAGCAGTCCGGGACTAGCGGGAGTTCTGTACCAAGAGACCCAGTACTTC	TRBD2	few	TRBV12-3/TRBV12-4	TRBJ2-5
CSALHLARSTDTQYF	TGCAGTGCTCTTCACCTAGCGAGAAGCACAGATACGCAGTATTTT	.	many	TRBV20-1	TRBJ2-3
CASSRLTSSPDTQYF	TGTGCCAGCAGCCGACTGACTAGTAGCCCAGATACGCAGTATTTT	.	.	TRBV7-9	TRBJ2-3
CSARDPTGYEQPQHF	TGCAGTGCTAGAGATCCGACGGGATACGAGCAGCCCCAGCATTTT	.	.	TRBV20-1	TRBJ1-5
CATSDLLGGKNIQYF	TGTGCCACCAGTGATCTTCTTGGGGGGAAAAACATTCAGTACTTC	.	.	TRBV24-1	TRBJ2-4
CATSDFQDGQETQYF	TGTGCCACCAGTGATTTCCAGGACGGACAAGAGACCCAGTACTTC	.	.	TRBV24-1	TRBJ2-5
CASSLRSILTAAGEQYF	TGTGCCAGCAGTTTAAGGTCGATTCTGACCGCCGCGGGCGAGCAGTACTTC	.	.	TRBV12-3/TRBV12-4	TRBJ2-7
CSAREALGGDEQFF	TGCAGTGCTAGAGAGGCCCTTGGTGGCGATGAGCAGTTCTTC	.	.	TRBV20-1	TRBJ2-1
CASSGKGSYEQYF	TGTGCCAGCAGCGGCAAGGGTAGCTACGAGCAGTACTTC	.	few	TRBV6-6	TRBJ2-7
CAISGTRGRDEQYF	TGTGCCATCAGTGGAACTAGGGGGAGAGACGAGCAGTACTTC	.	.	TRBV10-3	TRBJ2-7
CATSELARTDTQYF	TGTGCCACCAGTGAACTAGCGCGCACAGATACGCAGTATTTT	TRBD2	.	TRBV24-1	TRBJ2-3
CATSVRRDRGAAGELFF	TGTGCCACCAGCGTACGCCGGGACAGGGGAGCCGCCGGGGAGCTGTTTTTT	TRBD1	.	TRBV15	TRBJ2-2
CAITRTGNSPLHF	TGTGCCATCACCCGGACGGGAAATTCACCCCTCCACTTT	.	few	TRBV10-3	TRBJ1-6
CASSSGTGGVYEQYF	TGTGCCAGCAGTTCCGGGACAGGGGGCGTCTACGAGCAGTACTTC	TRBD1	.	TRBV28	TRBJ2-7
CASSLGDRYTEAFF	TGCGCCAGCAGCTTGGGAGACAGGTACACTGAAGCTTTCTTT	.	.	TRBV5-1	TRBJ1-1
CASSRGQGSEKLFF	TGTGCCAGCAGCCGGGGACAGGGTTCTGAAAAACTGTTTTTT	TRBD1	many	TRBV5-6	TRBJ1-4
CASSYSLTGDTEAFF	TGTGCCAGCAGTTACTCGTTAACAGGGGACACTGAAGCTTTCTTT	TRBD1	once	TRBV6-5	TRBJ1-1
CASSVTGQDNQPQHF	TGTGCCAGCAGCGTAACCGGACAGGACAATCAGCCCCAGCATTTT	TRBD1	few	TRBV9	TRBJ1-5
CASSQPKFPRSGRSYEQYF	TGTGCCAGCAGCCAACCGAAGTTTCCCCGAAGCGGGAGGTCCTACGAGCAGTACTTC	TRBD2	few	TRBV4-2	TRBJ2-7
CAISESLALEREQYF	TGTGCCATCAGTGAGTCGCTGGCACTGGAGCGCGAGCAGTACTTC	.	few	TRBV10-3	TRBJ2-7
CASSLGQGLGGYTF	TGTGCCAGCAGCTTAGGGCAGGGGCTAGGTGGCTACACCTTC	.	.	TRBV7-2	TRBJ1-2
CASRAGGSRYGYTF	TGTGCCAGCAGAGCAGGGGGCTCAAGGTATGGCTACACCTTC	TRBD1	.	TRBV27	TRBJ1-2